These T cell receptor beta chains were read from a single sample in a study of Graves' ophthalmopathy and Graves' hyperthyroidism. MiXCR was run by TCRdb on the multiplex PCR reads, yielding one entry per CDR3 protein. Of 350,000 to 400,000 distinct CDR3 sequences in the sample, around 16% were seen once. The sample consisted of peripheral blood. Receptors were obtained from a woman between 18 and 29 years old with Graves' ophthalmopathy. CDR3s include the opening cysteine and the closing phenylalanine or tryptophan. Each record gives: D gene, V gene, J gene, CDR3 protein. The D gene is left open where the match is weak.

d_call: TRBD1
v_call: TRBV27
j_call: TRBJ2-7
cdr3_aa: CASSSGTGIFSGEQYF

d_call: .
v_call: TRBV19
j_call: TRBJ1-5
cdr3_aa: CASSMPGRDNQPQHF

d_call: .
v_call: TRBV10-3
j_call: TRBJ1-2
cdr3_aa: CAISYGDYGYTF

d_call: TRBD1
v_call: TRBV11-2
j_call: TRBJ2-7
cdr3_aa: CASLGQGSDEQYF

d_call: .
v_call: TRBV11-1
j_call: TRBJ1-1
cdr3_aa: CASSTPPGGLGTEAFF

d_call: .
v_call: TRBV28
j_call: TRBJ1-2
cdr3_aa: CASSFGAEGHGYTF

d_call: .
v_call: TRBV12-3/TRBV12-4
j_call: TRBJ1-5
cdr3_aa: CASSSTGNRDQPQHF

d_call: .
v_call: TRBV28
j_call: TRBJ2-4
cdr3_aa: CASSLRESKNIQYF

d_call: TRBD1
v_call: TRBV10-3
j_call: TRBJ2-5
cdr3_aa: CAIRDRVETQYF

d_call: .
v_call: TRBV6-1
j_call: TRBJ1-2
cdr3_aa: CASRPRVGGYTF

d_call: .
v_call: TRBV28
j_call: TRBJ2-7
cdr3_aa: CASSSLQASYEQYF

d_call: TRBD1
v_call: TRBV20-1
j_call: TRBJ1-1
cdr3_aa: CSANRQGEAFF

d_call: TRBD2
v_call: TRBV10-3
j_call: TRBJ2-2
cdr3_aa: CATMVRTSPPGELFF

d_call: .
v_call: TRBV6-2/TRBV6-3
j_call: TRBJ2-3
cdr3_aa: CASREGGAGDTQYF

d_call: .
v_call: TRBV6-4
j_call: TRBJ2-7
cdr3_aa: CASRRDGPGALGLYEQYF

d_call: .
v_call: TRBV12-3/TRBV12-4
j_call: TRBJ2-5
cdr3_aa: CASTRWGGEETQYF

d_call: .
v_call: TRBV5-1
j_call: TRBJ2-7
cdr3_aa: CASSLMWGVLFYEQYF